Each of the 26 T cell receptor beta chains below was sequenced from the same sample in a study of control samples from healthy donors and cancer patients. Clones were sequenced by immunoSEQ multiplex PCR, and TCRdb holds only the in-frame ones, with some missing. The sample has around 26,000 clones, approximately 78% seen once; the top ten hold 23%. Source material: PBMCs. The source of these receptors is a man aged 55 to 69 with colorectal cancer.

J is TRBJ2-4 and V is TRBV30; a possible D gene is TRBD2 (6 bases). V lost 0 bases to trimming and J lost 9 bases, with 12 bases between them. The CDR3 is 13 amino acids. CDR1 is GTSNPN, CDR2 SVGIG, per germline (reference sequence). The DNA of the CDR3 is TGTGCCTGGAGTGTAGGAGGGTCGCGCATTCAGTACTTC. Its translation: CAWSVGGSRIQYF.

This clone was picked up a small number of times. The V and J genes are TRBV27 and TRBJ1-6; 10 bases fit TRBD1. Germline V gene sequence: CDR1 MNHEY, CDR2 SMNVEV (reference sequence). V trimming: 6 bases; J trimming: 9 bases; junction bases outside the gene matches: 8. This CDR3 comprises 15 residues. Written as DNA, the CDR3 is TGTGCCAGCAGCTTCGCGGGACAGGGGTTTTCACCCCTCCACTTT. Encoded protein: CASSFAGQGFSPLHF.

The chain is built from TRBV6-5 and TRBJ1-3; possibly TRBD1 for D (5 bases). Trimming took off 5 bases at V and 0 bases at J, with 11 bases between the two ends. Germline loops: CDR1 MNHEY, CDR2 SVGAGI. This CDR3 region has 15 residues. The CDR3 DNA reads TGTGCCAGCAGTCGACAGCAAACCTCTGGAAACACCATATATTTT. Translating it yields CASSRQQTSGNTIYF.

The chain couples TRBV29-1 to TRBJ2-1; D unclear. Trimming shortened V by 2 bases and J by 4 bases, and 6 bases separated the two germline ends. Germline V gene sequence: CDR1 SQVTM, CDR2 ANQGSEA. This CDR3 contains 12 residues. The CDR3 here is CSVEPEYNEQFF. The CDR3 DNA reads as TGCAGCGTTGAACCGGAATACAATGAGCAGTTCTTC.

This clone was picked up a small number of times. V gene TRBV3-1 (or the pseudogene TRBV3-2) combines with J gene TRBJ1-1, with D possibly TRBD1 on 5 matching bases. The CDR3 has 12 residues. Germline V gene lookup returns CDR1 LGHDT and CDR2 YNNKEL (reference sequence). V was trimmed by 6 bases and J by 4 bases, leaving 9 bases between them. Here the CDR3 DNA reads TGTGCCAGCAGGGACATGAGCACTGAAGCTTTCTTT. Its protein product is CASRDMSTEAFF.

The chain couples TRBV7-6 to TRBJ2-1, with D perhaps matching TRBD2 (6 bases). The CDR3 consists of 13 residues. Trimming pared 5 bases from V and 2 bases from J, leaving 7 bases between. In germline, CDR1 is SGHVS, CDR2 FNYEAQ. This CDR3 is CASSRTTYNEQFF. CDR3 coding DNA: TGTGCCAGCAGCCGGACTACCTACAATGAGCAGTTCTTC.

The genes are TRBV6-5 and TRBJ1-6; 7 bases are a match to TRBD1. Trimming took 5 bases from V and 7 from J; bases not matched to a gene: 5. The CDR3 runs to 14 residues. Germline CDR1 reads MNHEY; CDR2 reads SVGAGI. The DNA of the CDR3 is TGTGCCAGCAGTACCCGACAGGGAAATTCACCCCTCCACTTT. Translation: CASSTRQGNSPLHF.

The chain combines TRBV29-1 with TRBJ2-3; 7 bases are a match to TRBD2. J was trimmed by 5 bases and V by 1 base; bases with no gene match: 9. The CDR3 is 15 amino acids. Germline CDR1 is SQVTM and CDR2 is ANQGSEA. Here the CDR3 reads CSVEGGRGALDTQYF. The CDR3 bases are TGCAGCGTTGAAGGGGGGAGGGGCGCCCTAGATACGCAGTATTTT.

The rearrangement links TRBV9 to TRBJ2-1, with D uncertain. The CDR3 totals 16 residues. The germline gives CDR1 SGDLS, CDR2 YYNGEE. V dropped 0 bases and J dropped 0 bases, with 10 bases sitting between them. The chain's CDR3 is CASSVATASSYNEQFF. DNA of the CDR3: TGTGCCAGCAGCGTAGCTACAGCCTCCTCCTACAATGAGCAGTTCTTC.

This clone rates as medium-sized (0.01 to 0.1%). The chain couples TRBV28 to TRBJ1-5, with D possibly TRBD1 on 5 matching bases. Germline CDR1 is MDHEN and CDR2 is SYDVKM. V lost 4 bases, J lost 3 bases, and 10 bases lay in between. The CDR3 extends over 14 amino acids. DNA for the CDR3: TGTGCCAGCAGTTATGACAGCTACAATCAGCCCCAGCATTTT. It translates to CASSYDSYNQPQHF.

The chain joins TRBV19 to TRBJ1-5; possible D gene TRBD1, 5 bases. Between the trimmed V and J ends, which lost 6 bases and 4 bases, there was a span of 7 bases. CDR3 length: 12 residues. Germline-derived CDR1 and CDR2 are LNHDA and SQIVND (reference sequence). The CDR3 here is CASSYRNQPQHF. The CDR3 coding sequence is TGTGCCAGTAGCTACAGGAATCAGCCCCAGCATTTT.

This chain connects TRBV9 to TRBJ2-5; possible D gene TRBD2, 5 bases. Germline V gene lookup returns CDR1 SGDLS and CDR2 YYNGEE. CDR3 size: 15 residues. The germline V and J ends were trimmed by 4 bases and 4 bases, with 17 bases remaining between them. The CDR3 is CASSPGLGLGETQYF. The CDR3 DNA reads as TGTGCCAGCAGCCCGGGATTGGGGTTGGGAGAGACCCAGTACTTC.

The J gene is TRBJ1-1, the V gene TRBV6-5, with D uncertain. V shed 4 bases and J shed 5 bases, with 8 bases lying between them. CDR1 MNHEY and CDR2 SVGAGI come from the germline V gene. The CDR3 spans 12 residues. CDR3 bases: TGTGCCAGCAGTTTCCTTAAGACTGAAGCTTTCTTT. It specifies CASSFLKTEAFF.

As DNA, the CDR3 is TGTGCCAGCAGAGGGAGCGGGGGTGCTTTCTACGAGCAGTACTTC. It encodes CASRGSGGAFYEQYF. The V gene is TRBV6-6, the J gene TRBJ2-7; TRBD2 matches at 8 bases. CDR1 and CDR2 (germline): MNHNY, SVGAGI (reference sequence). Trimming at V came to 6 bases and at J to 3 bases, leaving 10 bases not matched to a gene. This CDR3 has 15 residues.

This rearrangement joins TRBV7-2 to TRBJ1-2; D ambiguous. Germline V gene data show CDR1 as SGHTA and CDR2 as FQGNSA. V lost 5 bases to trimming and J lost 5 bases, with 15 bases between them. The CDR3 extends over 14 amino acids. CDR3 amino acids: CASSPSASGYGYTF. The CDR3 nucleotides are TGTGCCAGCAGCCCCTCCGCGTCGGGTTATGGCTACACCTTC.

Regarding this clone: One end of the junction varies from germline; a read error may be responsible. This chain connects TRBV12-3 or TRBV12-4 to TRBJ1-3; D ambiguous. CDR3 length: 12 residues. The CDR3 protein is CASSFGSQEEDF. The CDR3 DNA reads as TGTGCCAGCAGTTTTGGTAGTCAGGAGGAAGATTTT.

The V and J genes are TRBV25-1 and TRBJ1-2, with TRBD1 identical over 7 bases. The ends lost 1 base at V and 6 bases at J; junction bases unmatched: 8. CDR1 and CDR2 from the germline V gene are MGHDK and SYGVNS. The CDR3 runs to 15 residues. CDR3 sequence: CASSEFDREAHGYTF. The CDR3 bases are TGTGCCAGCAGTGAATTTGACAGGGAGGCGCATGGCTACACCTTC.

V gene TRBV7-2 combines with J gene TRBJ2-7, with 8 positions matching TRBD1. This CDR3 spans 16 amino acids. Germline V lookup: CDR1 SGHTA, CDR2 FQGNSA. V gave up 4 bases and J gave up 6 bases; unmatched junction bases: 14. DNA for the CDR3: TGTGCCAGCAGCTCAAGACCCGCTTCGACAGGGGCCGAGCAGTACTTC. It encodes CASSSRPASTGAEQYF.

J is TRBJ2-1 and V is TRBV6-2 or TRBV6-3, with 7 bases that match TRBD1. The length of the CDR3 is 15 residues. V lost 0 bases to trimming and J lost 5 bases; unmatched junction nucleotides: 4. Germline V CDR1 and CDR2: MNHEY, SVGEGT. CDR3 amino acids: CASSYSGQFNNEQFF. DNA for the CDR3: TGTGCCAGCAGTTACTCGGGACAGTTTAACAATGAGCAGTTCTTC.

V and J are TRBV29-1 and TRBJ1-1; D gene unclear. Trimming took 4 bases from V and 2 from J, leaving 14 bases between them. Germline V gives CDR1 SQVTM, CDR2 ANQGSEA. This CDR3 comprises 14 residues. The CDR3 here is CSVAGERDNTEAFF. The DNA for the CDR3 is TGCAGCGTTGCAGGCGAAAGGGATAACACTGAAGCTTTCTTT.

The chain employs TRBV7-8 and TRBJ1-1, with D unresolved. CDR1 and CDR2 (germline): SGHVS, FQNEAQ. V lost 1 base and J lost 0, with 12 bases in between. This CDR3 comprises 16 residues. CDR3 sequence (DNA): TGTGCCAGCAGCTTAGGTCCATGGGAGCTGAACACTGAAGCTTTCTTT. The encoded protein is CASSLGPWELNTEAFF.

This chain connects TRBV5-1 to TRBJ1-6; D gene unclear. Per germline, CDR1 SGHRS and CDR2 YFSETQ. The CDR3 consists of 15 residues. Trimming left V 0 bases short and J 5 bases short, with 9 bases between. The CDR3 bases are TGCGCCAGCAGCTTGGAGCGCGGGGATAATTCACCCCTCCACTTT. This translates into CASSLERGDNSPLHF.

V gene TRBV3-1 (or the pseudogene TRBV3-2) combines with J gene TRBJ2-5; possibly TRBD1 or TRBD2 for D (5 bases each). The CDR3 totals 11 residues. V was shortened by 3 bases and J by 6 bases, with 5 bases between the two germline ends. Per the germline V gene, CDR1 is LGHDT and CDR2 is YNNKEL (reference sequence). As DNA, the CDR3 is TGTGCCAGCAGCCAGGGACAGACCCAGTACTTC. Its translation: CASSQGQTQYF.

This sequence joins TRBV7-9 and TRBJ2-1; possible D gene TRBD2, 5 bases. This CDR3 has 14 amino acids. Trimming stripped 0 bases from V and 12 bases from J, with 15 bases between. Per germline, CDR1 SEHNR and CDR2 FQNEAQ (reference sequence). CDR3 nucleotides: TGTGCCAGCAGCTTAGCGATAGACGGGGTTGGGCAGTTCTTC. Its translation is CASSLAIDGVGQFF.

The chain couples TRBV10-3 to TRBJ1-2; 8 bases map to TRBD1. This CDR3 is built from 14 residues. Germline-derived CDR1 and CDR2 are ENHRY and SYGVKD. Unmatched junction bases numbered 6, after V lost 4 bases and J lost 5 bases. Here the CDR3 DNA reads TGTGCCATCAGTGGGATGACAGGGGAATATGGCTACACCTTC. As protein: CAISGMTGEYGYTF.

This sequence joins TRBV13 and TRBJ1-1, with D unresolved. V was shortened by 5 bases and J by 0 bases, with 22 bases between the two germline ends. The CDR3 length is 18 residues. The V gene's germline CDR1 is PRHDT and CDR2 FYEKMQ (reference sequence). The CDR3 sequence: CASSHDREGRIMNTEAFF. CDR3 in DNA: TGTGCCAGCAGCCACGATAGAGAGGGTCGCATCATGAACACTGAAGCTTTCTTT.